The text below deals with one T cell receptor beta chain. This entry is derived from a study of T cells in tumors after PD-1 blockade. The protocol was immunoSEQ multiplex PCR, while the TCRdb copy is restricted to in-frame clones and leaves out a portion. The sample has 3,500 to 5,000 clones, 55% to 70% seen once. The V end was cut by 3 bases, the J end by 4 bases, with 15 bases between. The CDR3 has 16 residues. The germline V gene has CDR1 MNHEY and CDR2 SMNVEV (reference sequence). This chain connects TRBV27 to TRBJ2-2, with D tentatively TRBD2 (6 bases). Source: tumor tissue, taken before anti-PD-1 treatment. This TCR derives from a human donor with basal cell carcinoma. The CDR3 DNA follows: TGTGCCAGCAGTTTGCACGGGGGTACGAGCACCGGGGAGCTGTTTTTT. Amino acid sequence: CASSLHGGTSTGELFF.